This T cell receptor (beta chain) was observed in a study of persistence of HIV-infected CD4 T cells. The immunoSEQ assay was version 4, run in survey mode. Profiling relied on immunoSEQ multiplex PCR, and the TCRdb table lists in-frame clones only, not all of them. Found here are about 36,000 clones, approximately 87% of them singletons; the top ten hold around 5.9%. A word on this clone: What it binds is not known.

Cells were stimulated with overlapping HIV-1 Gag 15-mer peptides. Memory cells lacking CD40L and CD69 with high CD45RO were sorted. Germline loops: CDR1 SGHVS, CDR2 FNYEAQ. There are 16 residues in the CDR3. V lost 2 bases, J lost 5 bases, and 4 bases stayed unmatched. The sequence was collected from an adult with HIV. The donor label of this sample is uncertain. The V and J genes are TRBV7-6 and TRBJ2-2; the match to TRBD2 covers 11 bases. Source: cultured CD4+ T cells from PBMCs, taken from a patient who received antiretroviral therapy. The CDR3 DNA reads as TGTGCCAGCAGCTTAATGACTAGCGGGGTTACCGGGGAGCTGTTTTTT. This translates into CASSLMTSGVTGELFF.